This T cell receptor beta chain was retrieved from a study of radiation and T cells in renal cell carcinoma. The time point is: blood 4 weeks post-SBRT, at nephrectomy. Stated treatment: 15 Gy SBRT to primary tumor, nephrectomy 4 weeks later. Germline loops: CDR1 MDHEN, CDR2 SYDVKM. The CDR3 loop spans 16 amino acids. V was shortened by 8 bases and J by 1 base, with 20 bases between the two germline ends. The assay was immunoSEQ multiplex PCR, and TCRdb's table has in-frame clones only and misses some. The table lists about 170,000 clones, roughly nine tenths of them singletons. This clone has a single count.

The chain has TRBV28 and TRBJ1-1; possible D gene TRBD1, 5 bases. The sequence derives from a woman in her fifties or sixties with renal cell carcinoma. The source was blood, collected from a patient whose treatment included radiotherapy and nephrectomy. The CDR3 loop is CASPRLGSQGNTEAFF. As DNA, the CDR3 is TGTGCCAGCCCCCGGTTGGGCAGCCAGGGGAACACTGAAGCTTTCTTT.